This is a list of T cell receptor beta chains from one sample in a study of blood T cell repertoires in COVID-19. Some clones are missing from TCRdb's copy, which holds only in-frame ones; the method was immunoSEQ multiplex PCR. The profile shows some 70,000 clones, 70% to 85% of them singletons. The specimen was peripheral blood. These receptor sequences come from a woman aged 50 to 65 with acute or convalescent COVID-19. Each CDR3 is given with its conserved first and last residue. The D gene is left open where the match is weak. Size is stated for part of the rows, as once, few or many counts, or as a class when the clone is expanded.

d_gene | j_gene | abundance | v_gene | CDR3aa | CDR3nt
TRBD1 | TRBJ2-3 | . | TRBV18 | CASSPLVTGGGTDTQYF | TGTGCCAGCTCACCGTTAGTGACAGGGGGCGGCACAGATACGCAGTATTTT
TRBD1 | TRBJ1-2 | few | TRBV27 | CASSLLAGGMYGYTF | TGTGCCAGCAGTTTATTGGCAGGGGGGATGTATGGCTACACCTTC
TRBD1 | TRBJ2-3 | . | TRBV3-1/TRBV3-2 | CASSQGPTGGDTQYF | TGTGCCAGCAGCCAAGGTCCCACAGGGGGCGATACGCAGTATTTT
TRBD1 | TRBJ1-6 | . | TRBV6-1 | CASSEWTGGSSPLHF | TGTGCCAGCAGTGAGTGGACAGGGGGCAGTTCACCCCTCCACTTT
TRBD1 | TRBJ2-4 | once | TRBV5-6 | CASSLFLSGQDIQYF | TGTGCCAGCAGCTTATTCCTCAGTGGACAGGACATTCAGTACTTC
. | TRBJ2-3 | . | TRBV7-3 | CASSLNPGTDTQYF | TGTGCCAGCAGCTTAAATCCAGGCACAGATACGCAGTATTTT
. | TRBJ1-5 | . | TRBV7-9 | CASSYGPGLQPQHF | TGTGCCAGCAGCTACGGGCCGGGACTTCAGCCCCAGCATTTT
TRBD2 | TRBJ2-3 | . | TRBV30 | CAWSVRGGRSDTQYF | TGTGCCTGGAGTGTACGGGGGGGGCGGTCCGATACGCAGTATTTT
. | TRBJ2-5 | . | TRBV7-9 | CASSLALRETQYF | TGTGCCAGCAGCTTAGCCCTTAGAGAGACCCAGTACTTC
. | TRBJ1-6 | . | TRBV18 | CASSEHGGTTNSPLHF | TGTGCCAGCTCAGAGCACGGAGGGACGACAAATTCACCCCTCCACTTT
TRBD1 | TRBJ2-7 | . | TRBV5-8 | CASSMDRDYEQYF | TGTGCCAGCAGCATGGACAGGGACTACGAGCAGTACTTC
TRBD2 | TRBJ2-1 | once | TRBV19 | CASTSTSGSSYNEQFF | TGTGCCAGTACCTCGACTAGCGGGAGTTCCTACAATGAGCAGTTCTTC
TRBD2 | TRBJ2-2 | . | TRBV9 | CASSVDPGGSSGELFF | TGTGCCAGCAGCGTAGATCCGGGAGGGTCCAGCGGGGAGCTGTTTTTT
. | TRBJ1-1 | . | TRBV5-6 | CASSSLRNFNTEAFF | TGTGCCAGCAGCTCCCTCAGGAATTTTAACACTGAAGCTTTCTTT
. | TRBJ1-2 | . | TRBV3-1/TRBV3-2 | CASSQLQGNYGYTF | TGTGCCAGCAGCCAACTACAGGGAAACTATGGCTACACCTTC
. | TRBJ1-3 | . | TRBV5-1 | CASSVGGSGNTIYF | TGCGCCAGCAGTGTAGGGGGATCTGGAAACACCATATATTTT
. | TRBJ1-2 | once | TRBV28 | CASSLTGDGYTF | TGTGCCAGCAGTTTAACGGGGGATGGCTACACCTTC
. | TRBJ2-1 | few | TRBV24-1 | CATSGWGAYNEQFF | TGTGCCACCAGTGGATGGGGGGCCTACAATGAGCAGTTCTTC
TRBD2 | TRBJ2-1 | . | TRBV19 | CASSIEPGLGTNEQFF | TGTGCCAGTAGTATAGAACCGGGACTAGGTACCAATGAGCAGTTCTTC
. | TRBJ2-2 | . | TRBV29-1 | CSVVYSNTGELFF | TGCAGCGTTGTTTACTCCAACACCGGGGAGCTGTTTTTT
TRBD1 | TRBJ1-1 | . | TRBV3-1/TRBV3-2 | CASSPTGGSNTEAFF | TGTGCCAGCAGCCCAACAGGGGGCAGTAACACTGAAGCTTTCTTT
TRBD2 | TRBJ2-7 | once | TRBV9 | CASSVWEGSYEQYF | TGTGCCAGCAGCGTCTGGGAGGGGTCCTACGAGCAGTACTTC
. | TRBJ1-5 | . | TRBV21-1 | CASSTITHPSNQPQHF | TGTGCCAGCAGCACAATTACACACCCTAGCAATCAGCCCCAGCATTTT
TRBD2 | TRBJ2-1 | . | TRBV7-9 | CASSLWNGGARNNEQFF | TGTGCCAGCAGCTTATGGAACGGGGGGGCGCGTAACAATGAGCAGTTCTTC
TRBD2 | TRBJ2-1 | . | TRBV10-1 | CASSVTSGGRNEQFF | TGCGCCAGCAGTGTGACTAGCGGGGGCCGTAATGAGCAGTTCTTC
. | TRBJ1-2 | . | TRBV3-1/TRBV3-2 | CASSQEPGVGYTF | TGTGCCAGCAGCCAAGAACCAGGGGTTGGCTACACCTTC
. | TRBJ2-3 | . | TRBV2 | CASSTTTDTQYF | TGTGCCAGCAGTACAACCACAGATACGCAGTATTTT
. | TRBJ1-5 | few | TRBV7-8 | CASLPTVNSNQPQHF | TGTGCCAGCCTCCCGACAGTAAATAGCAATCAGCCCCAGCATTTT
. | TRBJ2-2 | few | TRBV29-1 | CSSRTGNTGELFF | TGCAGCTCTAGGACGGGAAACACCGGGGAGCTGTTTTTT
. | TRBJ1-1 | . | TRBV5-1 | CASSLGARGSTEAFF | TGCGCCAGCAGCTTGGGGGCCCGCGGGAGCACTGAAGCTTTCTTT
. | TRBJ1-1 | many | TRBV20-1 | CSASGETEAFF | TGCAGTGCTAGCGGGGAGACTGAAGCTTTCTTT
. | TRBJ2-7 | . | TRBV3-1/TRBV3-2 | CASRSLGSSYEQYF | TGTGCCAGCAGATCTCTAGGGAGCTCCTACGAGCAGTACTTC
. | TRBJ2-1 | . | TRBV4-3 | CASSQGPPGSSYNEQFF | TGCGCCAGCAGCCAAGGGCCTCCCGGGAGCTCCTACAATGAGCAGTTCTTC
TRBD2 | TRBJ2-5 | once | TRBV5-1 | CASSLEGGRSGETQYF | TGCGCCAGCAGCTTGGAGGGCGGGAGAAGTGGAGAGACCCAGTACTTC
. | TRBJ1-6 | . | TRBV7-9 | CASSQDSYNSPLHF | TGTGCCAGCAGCCAGGACAGCTATAATTCACCCCTCCACTTT
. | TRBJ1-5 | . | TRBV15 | CATSRQGNQPQHF | TGTGCCACCAGCAGACAGGGAAATCAGCCCCAGCATTTT
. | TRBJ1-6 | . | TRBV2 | CASQEGHNSPLHF | TGTGCCAGCCAGGAGGGTCATAATTCACCCCTCCACTTT
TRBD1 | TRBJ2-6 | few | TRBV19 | CASRNAGQVLSGANVLTF | TGTGCCAGTAGGAATGCGGGACAGGTCCTCTCTGGGGCCAACGTCCTGACTTTC
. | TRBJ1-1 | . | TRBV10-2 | CASSESLGKDTWPEAFF | TGCGCCAGCAGTGAGAGTCTAGGGAAGGACACCTGGCCTGAAGCTTTCTTT
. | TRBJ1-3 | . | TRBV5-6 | CASSLEGRAISGNTIYF | TGTGCCAGCAGCTTGGAAGGCAGGGCCATCTCTGGAAACACCATATATTTT
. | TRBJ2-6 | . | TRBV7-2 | CASSLLTGRISGANVLTF | TGTGCCAGCAGCTTGTTGACAGGACGCATCTCTGGGGCCAACGTCCTGACTTTC
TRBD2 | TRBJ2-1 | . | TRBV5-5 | CASKDGGGSYNEQFF | TGTGCCAGCAAGGATGGGGGAGGGTCCTACAATGAGCAGTTCTTC
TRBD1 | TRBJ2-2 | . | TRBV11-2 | CASSFRDRDTGELFF | TGTGCCAGCAGCTTCAGGGACAGGGACACCGGGGAGCTGTTTTTT
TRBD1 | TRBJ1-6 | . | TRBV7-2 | CASSLVGQAAYNSPLHF | TGTGCCAGCAGCTTAGTCGGACAGGCTGCCTATAATTCACCCCTCCACTTT
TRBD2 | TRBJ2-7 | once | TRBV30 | CAWSVPDSGGLGGYEQYF | TGTGCCTGGAGTGTACCAGATAGCGGGGGCCTAGGGGGATACGAGCAGTACTTC
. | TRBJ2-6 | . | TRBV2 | CASSGDFGANVLTF | TGTGCCAGCAGTGGGGACTTTGGGGCCAACGTCCTGACTTTC
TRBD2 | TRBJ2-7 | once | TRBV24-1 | CATSPPRGGYDEQYF | TGTGCCACCAGCCCCCCCCGGGGGGGATACGACGAGCAGTACTTC
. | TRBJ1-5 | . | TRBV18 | CASSPSTSNQPQHF | TGTGCCAGCTCACCCTCGACAAGCAATCAGCCCCAGCATTTT
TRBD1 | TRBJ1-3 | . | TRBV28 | CASSHMDRGLDTIYF | TGTGCCAGCAGTCATATGGACAGGGGGCTAGACACCATATATTTT
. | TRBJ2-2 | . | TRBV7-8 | CASSLASRFYTGELFF | TGTGCCAGCAGCTTAGCGTCCAGGTTCTACACCGGGGAGCTGTTTTTT
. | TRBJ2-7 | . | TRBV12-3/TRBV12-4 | CASSLFMYEQYF | TGTGCCAGCAGTTTGTTTATGTACGAGCAGTACTTC
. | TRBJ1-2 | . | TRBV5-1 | CASSLEGIDGYTF | TGCGCCAGCAGCTTGGAGGGGATCGATGGCTACACCTTC
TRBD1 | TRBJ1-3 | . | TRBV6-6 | CASSYSWDRVDTIYF | TGTGCCAGCAGTTACTCGTGGGACAGGGTGGACACCATATATTTT
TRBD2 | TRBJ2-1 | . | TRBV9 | CASSVGLTASGNNEQFF | TGTGCCAGCAGCGTAGGTCTCACGGCTAGCGGGAACAATGAGCAGTTCTTC